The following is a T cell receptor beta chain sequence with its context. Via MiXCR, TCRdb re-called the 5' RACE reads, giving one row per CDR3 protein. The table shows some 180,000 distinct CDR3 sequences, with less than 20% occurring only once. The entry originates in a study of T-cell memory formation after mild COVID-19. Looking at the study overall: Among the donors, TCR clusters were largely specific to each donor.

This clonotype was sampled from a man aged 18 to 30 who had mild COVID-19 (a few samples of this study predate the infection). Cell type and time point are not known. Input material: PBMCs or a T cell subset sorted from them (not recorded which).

CDR3: CASSVQGADADTQYF. The CDR3 nucleotides are TGTGCCAGCAGCGTGCAGGGGGCGGACGCAGATACGCAGTATTTT. J is TRBJ2-3 and V is TRBV9; 8 nucleotides match TRBD1. This CDR3 region has 15 residues. V trimming: 2 bases; J trimming: 4 bases; junction bases outside the gene matches: 6. The germline gives CDR1 SGDLS, CDR2 YYNGEE.